This entry lists 14 T cell receptor beta chains sequenced from one sample in a study of response to subunit inactivated influenza vaccine (dated by TCRdb to between 2018 and 2020). The label giving this sample's time point can be read as: around 47 days after influenza vaccine administration. Libraries were built with RT-PCR. The data were produced on an Illumina HiSeq 2500. TCRdb's own reprocessing of the public reads used fastp at Q25 and MiXCR and kept productive beta chains. CDR3 protein sequences are deduplicated, and each keeps its most common genes and DNA. Counted in this sample were over 450,000 distinct CDR3 sequences; approximately 12% of them appeared once. The top ten hold approximately 14% of the sample. The starting material was PBMCs from blood, obtained 40 to 50 days after vaccination. All receptors come from a man aged 50 to 60 who received an inactivated influenza vaccine. Donor details come from another sample of the same person, matched by shared clones.

This clonotype showed up many times. This chain joins TRBV6-6 and TRBJ2-1; perhaps TRBD2 as D (6 bases). CDR3 length equals 13 residues. Germline V lookup: CDR1 MNHNY, CDR2 SVGAGI (reference sequence). The V and J ends lost 6 bases and 4 bases respectively, with 10 bases between them. CDR3 coding DNA: TGTGCCAGCAGGACCGGGAGTTACAATGAGCAGTTCTTC. This gives the protein CASRTGSYNEQFF.

This clonotype was observed at least ten times. The CDR3 is CASSIASNTDTQYF. CDR3 nucleotide sequence: TGTGCCAGCTCAATAGCATCCAACACAGATACGCAGTATTTT. V gene TRBV9 combines with J gene TRBJ2-3; D gene uncertain. Trimming removed 7 bases at V and 2 bases at J, with 14 bases between. In germline, CDR1 is SGDLS, CDR2 YYNGEE. The CDR3 covers 14 residues.

V and J are TRBV28 and TRBJ2-7, with TRBD1 as a possible D gene (5 bases). This CDR3 contains 14 residues. The germline CDR1 and CDR2 sequences are MDHEN and SYDVKM. Trimming cost V 4 bases and J 2 bases, with 12 bases left between them. The CDR3 nucleotides read TGTGCCAGCAGTTCGTCAGGACAAGCCTACGAGCAGTACTTC. This translates into CASSSSGQAYEQYF.

This clonotype was observed a handful of times. The chain uses TRBV4-3 and TRBJ2-5; perhaps TRBD2 as D (6 bases). The germline V gene encodes CDR1 LGHNA and CDR2 YSLEER. Trimming pared 1 base from V and 7 bases from J, leaving 22 bases between. CDR3 length: 17 residues. CDR3 residues: CASSQGYAGMVSGTQYF. CDR3 in DNA: TGCGCCAGCAGCCAAGGCTATGCGGGAATGGTCTCAGGGACCCAGTACTTC.

The gene calls are TRBV9 and TRBJ2-6, with a tentative D call TRBD1 (6 bases). This CDR3 is 17 amino acids long. Trimming removed 0 bases at V and 0 bases at J, with 10 bases between. Germline lookup yields CDR1 SGDLS and CDR2 YYNGEE. Here the CDR3 DNA reads TGTGCCAGCAGCGTAGGGACAGTCGACTCTGGGGCCAACGTCCTGACTTTC. This encodes CASSVGTVDSGANVLTF.

This clonotype has only a few counts. The CDR3 region has the DNA TGCAGTGGTGTAGCGGGGGTTAGTGAGACCCAGTACTTC. Translating gives CSGVAGVSETQYF. This chain links TRBV20-1 with TRBJ2-5; 9 bases align to TRBD2. CDR1 and CDR2 from the germline V gene are DFQATT and SNEGSKA (reference sequence). The CDR3 runs 13 residues. V dropped 7 bases and J dropped 5; count of bases not matched to a gene: 8.

This clonotype was found a few times. The V call is TRBV5-1, the J call TRBJ2-5; 10 bases align to TRBD2. The CDR3 is made up of 17 amino acids. V lost 0 bases and J lost 5; bases outside the gene matches: 10. Per the germline V gene, CDR1 is SGHRS and CDR2 is YFSETQ. The CDR3 DNA follows: TGCGCCAGCAGCTTGGCCCCACTAGCGGGAACGGGGGAGACCCAGTACTTC. Translating it yields CASSLAPLAGTGETQYF.

The chain recombines TRBV12-3 or TRBV12-4 with TRBJ2-7; 16 bases line up with TRBD2. V was clipped by 1 base and J by 4 bases; unmatched bases: 4. The CDR3 sequence is 17 residues long. The CDR3 spells CASSLVGTSGRGYEQYF. CDR3 nucleotides: TGTGCCAGCAGTTTAGTCGGGACTAGCGGGAGGGGATACGAGCAGTACTTC.

This clonotype was seen a few times. V is TRBV9 and J is TRBJ2-1; D is undetermined. CDR3 size: 13 residues. Trimming pared 4 bases from V and 8 bases from J, leaving 13 bases between. CDR1 is SGDLS, CDR2 YYNGEE, per germline. The CDR3: CASSSNFGDEQFF. In nucleotides, the CDR3 is TGTGCCAGCAGCTCCAATTTTGGGGATGAGCAGTTCTTC. Using reference TRBV9 and TRBJ2-1 for the parts outside the CDR3, the full variable domain is DSGVTQTPKHLITATGQRVTLRCSPRSGDLSVYWYQQSLDQGLQFLIQYYNGEERAKGNILERFSAQQFPDLHSELNLSSLELGDSALYFCASSSNFGDEQFFGPGTRLTVL.

This clonotype has at least ten counts. The rearrangement uses TRBV20-1 and TRBJ2-2, with 7 bases that match TRBD1. Germline lookup yields CDR1 DFQATT and CDR2 SNEGSKA (reference sequence). J lost 5 bases, V lost 5 bases, and 11 bases had no gene match. The CDR3 extends over 15 amino acids. The CDR3 DNA reads as TGCAGTGCTGGCCTACAGGGGATTCAAACCGGGGAGCTGTTTTTT. Translating gives CSAGLQGIQTGELFF.

There are many counts of this clonotype. The rearrangement joins TRBV6-2 or TRBV6-3 to TRBJ2-7; no clear D gene. With 7 bases removed from V and 2 bases from J, the gap between germline ends came to 12 bases. The CDR3 has 13 amino acids. The germline gives CDR1 MNHEY, CDR2 SVGEGT. The CDR3 loop reads CASNVGLAYEQYF. In DNA form, the CDR3 reads TGTGCCAGCAATGTAGGTCTCGCCTACGAGCAGTACTTC.

This clonotype has more than one count but fewer than ten. The CDR3 region is CASSLLWQANTGELFF. DNA of the CDR3: TGTGCCAGCAGCTTGTTATGGCAGGCGAACACCGGGGAGCTGTTTTTT. This sequence joins TRBV5-5 and TRBJ2-2; D is ambiguous. The CDR3 runs 16 residues. CDR1 is SGHKS, CDR2 YYEKEE, per germline (reference sequence). Trimming took 1 base from V and 0 from J, leaving 10 bases between them.

The table lists this clonotype with many counts. The chain recombines TRBV18 with TRBJ1-4; a possible D gene is TRBD1 (6 bases). The CDR3 spans 14 residues. The V gene lost 4 bases and the J gene lost 5 bases, with 11 bases spanning the gap. Per the germline V gene, CDR1 is KGHSH and CDR2 is LQKENI. CDR3 coding DNA: TGTGCCAGCTCACGACGGGACAAAAATGAAAAACTGTTTTTT. Protein product: CASSRRDKNEKLFF.

V is TRBV13 and J is TRBJ2-1; 14 bases align to TRBD2. Unmatched junction bases numbered 7, after V lost 5 bases and J lost 10 bases. Per germline, CDR1 PRHDT and CDR2 FYEKMQ (reference sequence). The CDR3 runs to 15 residues. The CDR3 is CASSTGTSGRGEQFF. CDR3 in DNA: TGTGCCAGCAGCACCGGGACTAGCGGGAGAGGGGAGCAGTTCTTC.